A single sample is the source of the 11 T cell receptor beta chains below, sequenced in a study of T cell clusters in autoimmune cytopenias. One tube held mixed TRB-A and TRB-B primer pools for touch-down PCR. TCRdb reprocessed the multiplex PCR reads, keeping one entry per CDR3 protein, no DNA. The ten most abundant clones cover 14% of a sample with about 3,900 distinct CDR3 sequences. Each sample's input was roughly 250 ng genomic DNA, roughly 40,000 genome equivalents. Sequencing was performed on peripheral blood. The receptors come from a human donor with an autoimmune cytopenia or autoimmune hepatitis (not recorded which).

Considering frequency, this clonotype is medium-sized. The CDR3 sequence: CASSSLGAWNTGELFF. V is TRBV5-6 and J is TRBJ2-2; the D call from TCRdb, TRBD2, cannot be confirmed without DNA. The germline gives CDR1 SGHDT, CDR2 YYEEEE. This CDR3 spans 16 amino acids.

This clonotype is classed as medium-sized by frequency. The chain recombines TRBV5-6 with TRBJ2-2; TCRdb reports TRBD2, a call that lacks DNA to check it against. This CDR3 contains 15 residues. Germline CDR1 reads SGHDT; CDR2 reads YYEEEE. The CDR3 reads CASNRLEWNTGELFF.

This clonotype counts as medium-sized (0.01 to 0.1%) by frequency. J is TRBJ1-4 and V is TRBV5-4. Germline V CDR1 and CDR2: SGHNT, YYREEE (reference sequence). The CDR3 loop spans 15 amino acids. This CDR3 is CASSRVGEGNEKLFF.

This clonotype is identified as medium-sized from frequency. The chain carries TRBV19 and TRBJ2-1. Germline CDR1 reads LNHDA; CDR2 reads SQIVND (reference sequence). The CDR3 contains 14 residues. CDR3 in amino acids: CASSVRLAHNEQFF.

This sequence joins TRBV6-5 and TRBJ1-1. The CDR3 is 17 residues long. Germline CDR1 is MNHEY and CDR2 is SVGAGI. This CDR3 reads CASSGRDSGTRGTEAFF.

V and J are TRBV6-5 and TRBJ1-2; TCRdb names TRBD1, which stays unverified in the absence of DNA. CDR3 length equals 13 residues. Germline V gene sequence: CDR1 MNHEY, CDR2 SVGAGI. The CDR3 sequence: CASSSTVGGGGTF.

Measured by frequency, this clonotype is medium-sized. This CDR3 is CAWSGRRGDEQYF. The V call is TRBV30, the J call TRBJ2-7; without DNA, the TCRdb call of TRBD2 cannot be checked. Germline-derived CDR1 and CDR2 are GTSNPN and SVGIG (reference sequence). The CDR3 is 13 amino acids. Based on the CDR3 plus reference TRBV30 and TRBJ2-7, the full variable domain is SQTIHQWPATLVQPVGSPLSLECTVEGTSNPNLYWYRQAAGRGLQLLFYSVGIGQISSEVPQNLSASRPQDRQFILSSKKLLLSDSGFYLCAWSGRRGDEQYFGPGTRLTVT.

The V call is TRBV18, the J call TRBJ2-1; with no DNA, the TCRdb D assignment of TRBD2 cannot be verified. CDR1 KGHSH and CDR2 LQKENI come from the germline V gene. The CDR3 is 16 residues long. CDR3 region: CASSPLASGGEPEQFF.

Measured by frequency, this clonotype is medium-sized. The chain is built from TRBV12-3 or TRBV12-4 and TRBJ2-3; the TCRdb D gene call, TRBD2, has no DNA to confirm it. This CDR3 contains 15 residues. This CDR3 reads CASSFTGGGTDTQYF.

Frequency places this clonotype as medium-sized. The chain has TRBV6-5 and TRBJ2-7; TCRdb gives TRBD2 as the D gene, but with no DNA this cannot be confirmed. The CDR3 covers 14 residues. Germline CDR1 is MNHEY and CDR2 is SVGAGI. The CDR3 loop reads CASTKGLAGYEQYF.

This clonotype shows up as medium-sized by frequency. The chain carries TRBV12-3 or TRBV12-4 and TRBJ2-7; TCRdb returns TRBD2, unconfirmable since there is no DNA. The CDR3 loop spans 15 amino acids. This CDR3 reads CASSLSSGSSYEQYF.